Detailed here is one T cell receptor (beta chain). The antigen is unknown. The PCR used 60 Vbeta and 13 Jbeta primers. Assay used: immunoSEQ multiplex PCR; TCRdb lists only in-frame clones, some missing. The sample has roughly 78,000 clones, and its top ten clones hold roughly 0.8%. This sample was included in a study of cytomegalovirus exposure and HLA in healthy donors. General study results and limits: Data from an earlier analysis indicated that most TCR beta V segments were productive either about 87% or about 30% of the time. Reports described diagnosis of cytomegalovirus status by the classifier as highly specific and sensitive.

This CDR3 spans 15 amino acids. Per germline, CDR1 KGHSH and CDR2 LQKENI. V lost 3 bases to trimming and J lost 1 base, with 13 bases between them. The chain joins TRBV18 to TRBJ2-7; tentative D call: TRBD1 (5 bases). The TCR was taken from a boy aged 10-17 years in good health and CMV-seronegative. The sample was PBMCs. CDR3: CASSPPPGPSYEQYF. CDR3 DNA sequence: TGTGCCAGCTCACCTCCTCCAGGGCCGTCCTACGAGCAGTACTTC.